One and the same sample provided the 11 T cell receptor beta chains below, sequenced in a study of cytomegalovirus exposure and HLA in healthy donors. The PCR contained 60 Vbeta and 13 Jbeta primers. Data came from immunoSEQ multiplex PCR; TCRdb stores just in-frame clones and leaves some out. The data contain 150,000 or so clones, nearly 80% of them singletons. The source material was PBMCs. Receptors originate from a woman in her 50s in good health and CMV-seropositive.

The rearrangement links TRBV2 to TRBJ2-7, with a tentative D call TRBD2 (5 bases). V was shortened by 0 bases and J by 3 bases, with 12 bases between the two germline ends. The CDR3 covers 15 residues. Germline V lookup: CDR1 SNHLY, CDR2 FYNNEI. CDR3 protein: CASSEAGGGNYEQYF. The CDR3 DNA is TGTGCCAGCAGTGAAGCGGGTGGAGGTAACTACGAGCAGTACTTC.

DNA of the CDR3: TGTGCCAGCTGGGCGGGATATAGCAATCAGCCCCAGCATTTT. Its protein product is CASWAGYSNQPQHF. V and J are TRBV6-5 and TRBJ1-5; no definite D call. CDR1 and CDR2 from the germline V gene are MNHEY and SVGAGI. The CDR3 is 14 residues long. The V end was cut by 8 bases, the J end by 0 bases, with 11 bases between.

The chain employs TRBV5-4 and TRBJ2-7, with 10 nucleotides matching TRBD1. Looked up from germline, CDR1 is SGHNT and CDR2 is YYREEE (reference sequence). V dropped 3 bases and J dropped 7; count of bases not matched to a gene: 10. This CDR3 is built from 15 residues. The CDR3 loop is CASSSGTGASLEQYF. CDR3 nucleotides: TGTGCCAGCAGCTCGGGGACAGGGGCCTCTTTGGAGCAGTACTTC.

This sequence joins TRBV6-6 and TRBJ2-4; D perhaps matches TRBD1 (6 bases). This CDR3 contains 16 residues. Germline V gives CDR1 MNHNY, CDR2 SVGAGI (reference sequence). Trimming pared 6 bases from V and 1 base from J, leaving 16 bases between. CDR3 residues: CASSVRAGEAKNIQYF. The CDR3 DNA follows: TGTGCCAGCAGCGTGAGGGCAGGGGAGGCCAAAAACATTCAGTACTTC.

The J gene is TRBJ2-7, the V gene TRBV5-4, with TRBD1 matching 10 bases. CDR3 length: 14 residues. The germline V gene encodes CDR1 SGHNT and CDR2 YYREEE (reference sequence). With 4 bases clipped from V and 5 bases from J, the junction kept 6 bases outside the gene matches. CDR3 DNA sequence: TGTGCCAGCAGCACAGACAGGGGGCTGGACGAGCAGTACTTC. Protein product: CASSTDRGLDEQYF.

A remark on this clone: Other DNA sequences in this sample translate to the same CDR3. The CDR3 region has the DNA TGTGCCAGCAGCAGACAGGGACTCTACGAGCAGTACTTC. As protein: CASSRQGLYEQYF. The J gene is TRBJ2-7, the V gene TRBV6-5; possible D gene TRBD1, 7 bases. V was shortened by 6 bases and J by 3 bases, with 12 bases between the two germline ends. This CDR3 region has 13 residues. In germline, CDR1 is MNHEY, CDR2 SVGAGI.

This chain uses TRBV29-1 with TRBJ2-3, with 7 bases fitting TRBD1. The ends lost 7 bases at V and 2 bases at J; junction bases unmatched: 9. From germline, CDR1 is SQVTM and CDR2 ANQGSEA. The CDR3 loop spans 14 amino acids. The CDR3 loop reads CSGRQGSSTDTQYF. The DNA of the CDR3 is TGCAGCGGTCGACAGGGTTCCTCCACAGATACGCAGTATTTT.

The chain uses TRBV28 and TRBJ2-3, with 8 positions matching TRBD1. The germline CDR1 and CDR2 sequences are MDHEN and SYDVKM. The junction had 12 bases not matched to a gene; V was cut back by 3 bases and J by 1 base. The CDR3 sequence is 18 residues long. The CDR3 DNA is TGTGCCAGCAGTTTGGGCCCAGGGGGCTCCATAGGCACAGATACGCAGTATTTT. Amino acids: CASSLGPGGSIGTDTQYF. The full variable domain, in which reference TRBV28 and TRBJ2-3 provide the parts outside the CDR3, is DVKVTQSSRYLVKRTGEKVFLECVQDMDHENMFWYRQDPGLGLRLIYFSYDVKMKEKGDIPEGYSVSREKKERFSLILESASTNQTSMYLCASSLGPGGSIGTDTQYFGPGTRLTVL.

The gene calls are TRBV2 and TRBJ2-2; 10 bases are a match to TRBD1. Germline CDR1 reads SNHLY; CDR2 reads FYNNEI. J was trimmed by 4 bases and V by 7 bases; bases with no gene match: 3. This CDR3 region has 14 residues. Written as DNA, the CDR3 is TGTGCCAGCACCCGGGACAGGGGCACCGGGGAGCTGTTTTTT. This codes for CASTRDRGTGELFF.

This chain uses TRBV7-9 with TRBJ2-2; D is unclear. Germline values: CDR1 SEHNR, CDR2 FQNEAQ (reference sequence). The CDR3 spans 15 residues. The V end was cut by 3 bases, the J end by 5 bases, with 13 bases between. The CDR3 protein is CASSFDLGHTGELFF. The CDR3 region has the DNA TGTGCCAGCAGCTTTGACCTAGGCCATACCGGGGAGCTGTTTTTT.

This rearrangement joins TRBV28 to TRBJ1-2, with D hard to call. CDR1 and CDR2 from the germline V gene are MDHEN and SYDVKM. V was clipped by 8 bases and J by 5 bases, with 21 bases between them. This CDR3 has 15 amino acids. The CDR3: CASAVSRALTYGYTF. DNA of the CDR3: TGTGCCAGCGCGGTGTCCAGAGCCCTTACGTATGGCTACACCTTC.